This record covers a single TCR beta chain. The clone's antigen remains unknown. The sample holds no much larger clone one base away, and base qualities are not on file. This specimen belongs to a study of blood T cell repertoires in COVID-19 (dated by TCRdb to about 2020). As for the study more broadly: Samples from collaborators originated in the United States, Italy and Spain and spanned both the acute and convalescent phases of COVID-19. Nearly every sample came with metadata listing a de-identified subject ID, COVID-19 status, age in years and sex. Where HLA class I and class II types were available, the types were taken from metadata supplied by the sample provider, not from assay-based typing. The material from the prospective study consisted of cDNA or gDNA derived from T cells, B-cell-depleted T cells, or PBMCs. Subjects who had been exposed to COVID-19, were actively infected with it, or had recovered from it provided the deeply sampled blood TCRbeta repertoires that made up the dataset. The samples were drawn from the first 160 participants of the ongoing ImmuneRACE study and from 1,254 subjects provided by 6 global collaborators. The repertoires were made available in a free public database intended to serve as a resource for research on the immune response to SARS-CoV-2. Broader findings and caveats from the paper: The quantity of clinical and demographic metadata differed by source and by participant and was supplied without curation.

V sheds 1 base and J sheds 1 base, leaving 13 bases between their ends. Including the terminal cysteine and phenylalanine, the CDR3 comprises 17 residues. CDR3 DNA is the only sequence kept; it has 51 bases, read in frame from the first base. From a lookup of the germline V gene, CDR1 and CDR2 are KGHSH and LQKENI. Collaborating institutions collected whole blood in K2EDTA tubes following their own protocols. For TCRbeta analysis, collaborators shipped samples in one of three forms: frozen whole blood, isolated PBMCs, or DNA extracted from either of those sample types. TCRbeta CDR3 regions were amplified from genomic DNA by means of the immunoSEQ Assay, a bias-controlled multiplex PCR. As for the authors' bioinformatics: The number of nucleated cells in each sample was estimated from the amplification of reference gene primers within the assay. To quantify the absolute abundance of each unique TCRbeta CDR3 rearrangement, sequence reads were collapsed and filtered. Productive Simpson clonality was computed per sample as the square root of Simpson's diversity index over productive rearrangements. TCRdb provides this immuneACCESS table in a form limited to in-frame rearrangements. Some clones are lacking; in checked studies, under half of them reflect an unresolved V gene, and why the rest are absent is not known. The V and J calls and clone size are taken from that table; D and trimming were inferred from the DNA. Across this sample there are roughly 380,000 clones, with over 65% seen only once. The ten largest clones add up to about 1.2% of the sample.

Recombination connected TRBV18 to TRBJ2-2, and TRBD2 may be the D gene, going by 6 matching bases. Sequenced: peripheral blood. This TCR derives from a human donor with acute or convalescent COVID-19. The donor label of this sample is uncertain. The DNA reads TGTGCCAGCTCACCACGGCGGGGACGGCAGAACACCGGGGAGCTGTTTTTT. Its protein is CASSPRRGRQNTGELFF.